The 27 T cell receptor beta chains below all came from one sample that was sequenced in a study of OX40 agonist ivuxolimab in advanced cancers. Repertoires were generated with immunoSEQ multiplex PCR, while TCRdb's copy carries only in-frame clones and drops some. The sample consists of under 150,000 clones, over 75% of them appearing once. Here the sequenced sample was CD4+ or CD8+ T cells sorted from blood, taken in a trial of the OX40 agonist ivuxolimab. Receptors were obtained from an adult with an advanced solid tumor such as melanoma, head and neck, liver or kidney cancer.

The chain has TRBV13 and TRBJ2-3; no reliable D call. CDR1 and CDR2 from the germline V gene are PRHDT and FYEKMQ (reference sequence). This CDR3 contains 19 residues. The germline V and J ends were trimmed by 2 bases and 2 bases, with 23 bases remaining between them. For the CDR3, the DNA is TGTGCCAGCAGCTTAAAAGGATCTTCCAGGTGGGATCCCACAGATACGCAGTATTTT. Encoded protein: CASSLKGSSRWDPTDTQYF. The full variable domain, in which reference TRBV13 and TRBJ2-3 provide the parts outside the CDR3, is AAGVIQSPRHLIKEKRETATLKCYPIPRHDTVYWYQQGPGQDPQFLISFYEKMQSDKGSIPDRFSAQQFSDYHSELNMSSLELGDSALYFCASSLKGSSRWDPTDTQYFGPGTRLTVL.

The chain recombines TRBV7-3 with TRBJ2-6; maybe TRBD1 (6 bases). The CDR3 extends over 17 amino acids. V was pared by 0 bases and J by 1 base, with 10 bases between. The germline CDR1 and CDR2 sequences are SGHTA and FQGTGA. CDR3 protein: CASSLTTGLSGANVLTF. In nucleotides, the CDR3 is TGTGCCAGCAGCTTAACTACAGGGTTATCTGGGGCCAACGTCCTGACTTTC.

For the CDR3, the DNA is TGTGCCAGTAGTATTACGGCCCCCCCGTACAATGAGCAGTTCTTC. Residues: CASSITAPPYNEQFF. The V gene is TRBV19, the J gene TRBJ2-1, with no clear D. V lost 3 bases and J lost 4, with 13 bases in between. Per germline, CDR1 LNHDA and CDR2 SQIVND (reference sequence). This CDR3 has 15 residues.

J is TRBJ2-7 and V is TRBV28; a weak D match, TRBD2 (5 bases). The germline V gene has CDR1 MDHEN and CDR2 SYDVKM. Trimming pared 4 bases from V and 3 bases from J, leaving 13 bases between. CDR3 length: 14 residues. The CDR3 sequence is CASSSTTIYYEQYF. The CDR3 DNA sequence: TGTGCCAGCAGTTCCACGACTATCTACTACGAGCAGTACTTC.

This clone appeared a few times. The chain combines TRBV18 with TRBJ1-1; 10 bases align to TRBD1. V was pared by 7 bases and J by 4 bases, with 9 bases of the junction left unmatched. Germline CDR1 reads KGHSH; CDR2 reads LQKENI. CDR3 length: 15 residues. The CDR3 protein is CASLPGQGGGTEAFF. The CDR3 DNA reads TGTGCCAGCTTACCCGGACAGGGGGGAGGCACTGAAGCTTTCTTT.

The DNA for the CDR3 is TGTGCCAGCAGTTTAGGCAACACCATATATTTT. This gives the protein CASSLGNTIYF. V usage is TRBV6-5 and J usage is TRBJ1-3; D is unclear. This CDR3 has 11 amino acids. Between the trimmed V and J ends, which lost 4 bases and 7 bases, there was a span of 5 bases. CDR1 is MNHEY and CDR2 is SVGAGI in the germline V gene.

The chain recombines TRBV5-8 with TRBJ1-2, with D maybe TRBD1 (6 bases). The length of the CDR3 is 15 residues. CDR1 and CDR2 (germline): SGHTS, YDEGEE. V lost 2 bases and J 0 bases, leaving 11 bases between the germline ends. CDR3 in DNA: TGTGCCAGCAGCTTTGGACAGTTGGCTAACTATGGCTACACCTTC. Its translation: CASSFGQLANYGYTF.

V and J are TRBV7-9 and TRBJ2-7; 14 nucleotides agree with TRBD2. The CDR3 covers 15 residues. CDR1 and CDR2 (germline): SEHNR, FQNEAQ (reference sequence). J lost 5 bases, V lost 5 bases, and 5 bases had no gene match. CDR3 nucleotide sequence: TGTGCCAGCAGCCTGCGGGGACTAGCGGGAGACGAGCAGTACTTC. It translates to CASSLRGLAGDEQYF.

CDR3 amino acids: CASSKGEGGGERELFF. The DNA of the CDR3 is TGTGCCAGCAGCAAAGGGGAGGGCGGGGGAGAGAGGGAGCTGTTTTTT. V and J are TRBV21-1 and TRBJ2-2; the D call TRBD2 from the table was never checked on the DNA. TRBV21-1 is a pseudogene locus. The CDR3 has 16 amino acids.

This chain links TRBV9 with TRBJ2-7; TRBD2 aligns across 9 bases. The V and J ends lost 0 bases and 0 bases, in that order; junction bases with no gene match: 4. CDR3 length: 16 amino acids. CDR1 and CDR2 from the germline V gene are SGDLS and YYNGEE. CDR3 residues: CASSVGERGVSYEQYF. For the CDR3, the DNA is TGTGCCAGCAGCGTAGGGGAGCGGGGGGTCTCCTACGAGCAGTACTTC. The full variable domain, with the rest looked up from reference TRBV9 and TRBJ2-7, is DSGVTQTPKHLITATGQRVTLRCSPRSGDLSVYWYQQSLDQGLQFLIQYYNGEERAKGNILERFSAQQFPDLHSELNLSSLELGDSALYFCASSVGERGVSYEQYFGPGTRLTVT.

V gene TRBV7-2 combines with J gene TRBJ2-7; 8 bases are shared with TRBD1. CDR1 and CDR2 from the germline V gene are SGHTA and FQGNSA. This CDR3 is built from 14 residues. V shed 2 bases, J shed 1 base, and the junction held 1 base outside the gene matches. CDR3 coding DNA: TGTGCCAGCAGCTTACAGGGGGCATCCTACGAGCAGTACTTC. As protein: CASSLQGASYEQYF. The full variable domain, rest sourced from reference TRBV7-2 and TRBJ2-7, is GAGVSQSPSNKVTEKGKDVELRCDPISGHTALYWYRQSLGQGLEFLIYFQGNSAPDKSGLPSDRFSAERTGGSVSTLTIQRTQQEDSAVYLCASSLQGASYEQYFGPGTRLTVT.

This chain joins TRBV19 and TRBJ2-7; no definite D call. The V gene's germline CDR1 is LNHDA and CDR2 SQIVND (reference sequence). The CDR3 spans 14 residues. V was shortened by 4 bases and J by 2 bases, with 12 bases between the two germline ends. CDR3 DNA sequence: TGTGCCAGTAGTAAAAGACTCGGAGCCTACGAGCAGTACTTC. It encodes CASSKRLGAYEQYF.

The chain employs TRBV4-1 and TRBJ2-7; TRBD2 aligns across 9 bases. V dropped 1 base and J dropped 6; count of bases not matched to a gene: 13. CDR3 size: 17 residues. Germline V CDR1 and CDR2: MGHRA, YSYEKL. CDR3 region: CASSQVRGLAGSAEQYF. Written as DNA, the CDR3 is TGCGCCAGCAGCCAAGTCCGGGGGCTAGCGGGATCTGCCGAGCAGTACTTC.

In this sample, this clone turned up once. The rearrangement joins TRBV6-1 to TRBJ1-1; a possible D gene is TRBD1 (5 bases). Germline CDR1 reads MNHNS; CDR2 reads SASEGT. Trimming stripped 6 bases from V and 5 bases from J, with 13 bases between. This CDR3 has 13 residues. The CDR3 sequence: CASSVGGGTEAFF. The CDR3, as DNA: TGTGCCAGCAGCGTTGGGGGTGGAACTGAAGCTTTCTTT.

This clone was counted a single time. The CDR3 nucleotides read TGCGCCAGCAGCTACGGCGAAGTGAGCTATGGCTACACCTTC. Encoded protein: CASSYGEVSYGYTF. V gene TRBV5-1 combines with J gene TRBJ1-2; D is unresolved. Germline CDR1 SGHRS, CDR2 YFSETQ. Between the trimmed V and J ends, which lost 3 bases and 4 bases, there was a span of 13 bases. The CDR3 is made up of 14 amino acids. The whole variable domain, filled in from reference TRBV5-1 and TRBJ1-2, reads KAGVTQTPRYLIKTRGQQVTLSCSPISGHRSVSWYQQTPGQGLQFLFEYFSETQRNKGNFPGRFSGRQFSNSRSEMNVSTLELGDSALYLCASSYGEVSYGYTFGSGTRLTVV.

The chain recombines TRBV7-2 with TRBJ2-3; 13 bases map to TRBD2. The V segment lost 8 bases and the J segment 6 bases; nucleotides outside the gene matches: 11. The CDR3 runs 16 residues. Germline lookup yields CDR1 SGHTA and CDR2 FQGNSA. This chain's CDR3 is CASQVLTGLAGDTQYF. DNA for the CDR3: TGTGCCAGCCAAGTTCTTACGGGACTAGCGGGGGATACGCAGTATTTT.

The J gene is TRBJ1-2, the V gene TRBV5-1; 7 nucleotides align to TRBD1. The length of the CDR3 is 13 residues. Germline assignment: CDR1 SGHRS and CDR2 YFSETQ. V was pared by 4 bases and J by 3 bases, with 3 bases of the junction left unmatched. The CDR3 protein is CASSVDRDYGYTF. CDR3 bases: TGCGCCAGCAGCGTAGACAGGGACTATGGCTACACCTTC.

This chain uses TRBV28 with TRBJ1-4; TRBD1 aligns across 7 bases. Losses at the gene ends were 5 bases for V and 4 bases for J; bases not matched to a gene: 4. Germline CDR1 reads MDHEN; CDR2 reads SYDVKM. This CDR3 has 14 amino acids. This CDR3 reads CASSPTGFNEKLFF. CDR3 DNA sequence: TGTGCCAGCAGTCCGACAGGGTTTAATGAAAAACTGTTTTTT.

The chain carries TRBV6-5 and TRBJ2-7, with D perhaps matching TRBD1 (6 bases). Germline V CDR1 and CDR2: MNHEY, SVGAGI. Trimming shortened V by 5 bases and J by 5 bases, and 10 bases separated the two germline ends. This CDR3 has 12 amino acids. The CDR3 sequence is CASSPQGDEQYF. As DNA, the CDR3 is TGTGCCAGCAGTCCACAGGGAGACGAGCAGTACTTC.

V is TRBV28 and J is TRBJ2-7; 9 nucleotides line up with TRBD2. The trim removed 5 bases at V and 7 bases at J, leaving 12 bases unmatched. The CDR3 is 15 amino acids. Germline-derived CDR1 and CDR2 are MDHEN and SYDVKM. CDR3 amino acids: CASSTPSGTSREQYF. The CDR3 nucleotides are TGTGCCAGCAGTACCCCTAGCGGGACCTCGAGGGAGCAGTACTTC.

The chain links TRBV30 to TRBJ2-6; weak D call: TRBD2 (5 bases). Germline CDR1 reads GTSNPN; CDR2 reads SVGIG (reference sequence). Trimming cost V 0 bases and J 3 bases, with 9 bases left between them. The CDR3 covers 15 residues. This chain's CDR3 is CAWSVAAFGANVLTF. The CDR3 coding sequence is TGTGCCTGGAGTGTAGCGGCGTTTGGGGCCAACGTCCTGACTTTC.

This clone has only one observation. Additional DNA sequences in this sample encode the identical CDR3. The chain has TRBV13 and TRBJ1-1, with D unclear. CDR3 length equals 14 residues. Trimming took off 1 base at V and 0 bases at J, with 6 bases between the two ends. Germline V gene lookup returns CDR1 PRHDT and CDR2 FYEKMQ (reference sequence). The CDR3 DNA sequence: TGTGCCAGCAGCTTAGCGGCAGTGAACACTGAAGCTTTCTTT. It specifies CASSLAAVNTEAFF.

The chain has TRBV18 and TRBJ2-3; D is perhaps TRBD2 (6 bases). Per the germline V gene, CDR1 is KGHSH and CDR2 is LQKENI. V lost 0 bases, J lost 4 bases, and 14 bases lay in between. CDR3 size: 16 residues. The CDR3 spells CASSPPGGVEADTQYF. Written as DNA, the CDR3 is TGTGCCAGCTCACCACCGGGGGGAGTTGAAGCAGATACGCAGTATTTT.

This clone occurred once. This rearrangement joins TRBV28 to TRBJ1-3; tentative D call: TRBD1 (6 bases). V lost 8 bases to trimming and J lost 0 bases, with 11 bases between them. CDR1 is MDHEN, CDR2 SYDVKM, per germline. The CDR3 totals 14 residues. The CDR3 coding sequence is TGTGCCAGCGGACAGCCGTCCTCTGGAAACACCATATATTTT. This sequence encodes CASGQPSSGNTIYF.

This chain joins TRBV7-2 and TRBJ2-3; TRBD2 matches 9 bases. V gave up 1 base and J gave up 5 bases; unmatched junction bases: 10. Germline V gives CDR1 SGHTA, CDR2 FQGNSA. This CDR3 comprises 17 residues. The CDR3 nucleotides are TGTGCCAGCAGCTTAGGTGGCGCGGGAGGGTCGGTAGATACGCAGTATTTT. It is translated as CASSLGGAGGSVDTQYF.

This clone was counted a single time. The CDR3, as DNA: TGTGCCAGCTCACCTCCAGATATGGGACAGGGGGTTCCTTTCTTT. Amino acids: CASSPPDMGQGVPFF. The chain carries TRBV18 and TRBJ1-1; TRBD1 matches at 11 bases. V lost 3 bases, J lost 12 bases, and 12 bases stayed unmatched. The CDR3 is 15 amino acids. Germline assignment: CDR1 KGHSH and CDR2 LQKENI.

CDR3 nucleotide sequence: TGCGCCAGCAGCTTGGTAGGGGACCACTACGAGCAGTACTTC. Its translation is CASSLVGDHYEQYF. The V gene is TRBV5-1, the J gene TRBJ2-7; TRBD1 or TRBD2 may be the D gene (5 bases each). Germline V CDR1 and CDR2: SGHRS, YFSETQ. This CDR3 is built from 14 residues. The V end lost 0 bases, the J end lost 3 bases, and 10 bases lay between the germline ends. The full variable domain, its missing parts supplied by reference TRBV5-1 and TRBJ2-7, is KAGVTQTPRYLIKTRGQQVTLSCSPISGHRSVSWYQQTPGQGLQFLFEYFSETQRNKGNFPGRFSGRQFSNSRSEMNVSTLELGDSALYLCASSLVGDHYEQYFGPGTRLTVT.